This is a list of T cell receptor beta chains from one sample in a study of T cell repertoires in cytomegalovirus infection. Antigens of these TCRs are unknown. MiXCR, applied by TCRdb to the reads, yields one record per CDR3 protein. The sample carries about 110,000 distinct CDR3 sequences, about 9.4% recorded once. Sequencing was done on a sample of PBMCs, sequenced either directly or after in vitro stimulation (not recorded which). These receptors originate from a human donor in good health (CMV status not recorded). Some clones in this sample may be carry-over from other donors' samples. Each CDR3 is given with its conserved first and last residue.

V	J	CDR3
TRBV29-1	TRBJ2-5	CSGGGTRETQYF
TRBV11-2	TRBJ2-1	CASSLASTLERNEQFF
TRBV7-2	TRBJ2-3	CASSFAGTSGTTDTQYF
TRBV7-2	TRBJ2-5	CASSSTPGLETQYF
TRBV9	TRBJ2-5	CASSVAGGVGQETQYF
TRBV10-3	TRBJ2-6	CAASHGTGKSSGANVLTF
TRBV28	TRBJ2-2	CASSLGGMNTGELFF
TRBV7-2	TRBJ2-1	CASFMGPLVEQFF
TRBV27	TRBJ2-1	CASTGTTTNEQFF
TRBV12-3/TRBV12-4	TRBJ1-3	CASSFPGNTIYF
TRBV7-9	TRBJ2-4	CASSSPAVGNIQYF
TRBV20-1	TRBJ2-3	CSAREHSSGQYF
TRBV25-1	TRBJ2-5	CASTGLETQYF
TRBV7-8	TRBJ2-3	CASSFGSGSADTQYF
TRBV28	TRBJ1-1	CASSSGGTVEAFF
TRBV12-3/TRBV12-4	TRBJ2-2	CASSSRYSGELFF
TRBV19	TRBJ2-3	CASKTAGTTDTQYF
TRBV6-4	TRBJ2-1	CASSDEGSAYNEQFF
TRBV10-2	TRBJ1-2	CASSDPRLGASNYGYTF
TRBV7-2	TRBJ1-5	CASSSYRGVGQPQHF
TRBV7-3	TRBJ2-1	CASSFPQGREQFF
TRBV4-1	TRBJ1-5	CASSRIIGRASLTLIKDNQPQHF
TRBV28	TRBJ1-1	CAIPFETGSNTEAFF
TRBV2	TRBJ2-3	CASILAAYTDTQYF
TRBV19	TRBJ2-5	CASSITGTGAETQYF
TRBV14	TRBJ2-3	CASSPLPGSDTQYF